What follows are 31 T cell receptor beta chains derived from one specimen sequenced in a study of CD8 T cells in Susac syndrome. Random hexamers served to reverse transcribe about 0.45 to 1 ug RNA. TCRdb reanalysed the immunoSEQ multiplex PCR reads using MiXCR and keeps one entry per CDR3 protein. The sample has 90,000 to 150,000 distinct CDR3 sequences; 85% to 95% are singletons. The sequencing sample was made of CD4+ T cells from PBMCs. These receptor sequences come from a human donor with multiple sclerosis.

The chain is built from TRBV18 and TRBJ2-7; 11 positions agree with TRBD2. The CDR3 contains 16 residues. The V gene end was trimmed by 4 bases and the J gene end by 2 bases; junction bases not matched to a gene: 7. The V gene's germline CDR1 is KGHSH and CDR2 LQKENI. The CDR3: CASSQALAGGTYEQYF. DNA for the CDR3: TGTGCCAGCTCACAAGCCCTAGCGGGGGGTACCTACGAGCAGTACTTC.

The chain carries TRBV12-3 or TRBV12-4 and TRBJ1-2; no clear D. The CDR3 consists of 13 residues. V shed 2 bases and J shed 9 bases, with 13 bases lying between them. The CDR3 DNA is TGTGCCAGCAGTTTATCCGGCGGGAGGAGCTACACCTTC. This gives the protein CASSLSGGRSYTF.

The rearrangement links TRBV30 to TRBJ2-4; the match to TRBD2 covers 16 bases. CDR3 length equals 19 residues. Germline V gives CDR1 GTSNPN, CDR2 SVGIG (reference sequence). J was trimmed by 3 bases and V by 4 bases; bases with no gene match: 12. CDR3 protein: CAWTRPGTSGGARKNIQYF. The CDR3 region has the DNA TGTGCCTGGACCCGGCCCGGGACTAGCGGGGGGGCCCGCAAAAACATTCAGTACTTC.

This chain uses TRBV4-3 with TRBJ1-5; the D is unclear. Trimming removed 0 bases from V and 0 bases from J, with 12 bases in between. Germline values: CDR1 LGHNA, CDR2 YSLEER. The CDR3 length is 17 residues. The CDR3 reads CASSQDVTDYSNQPQHF. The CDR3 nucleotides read TGCGCCAGCAGCCAAGATGTGACCGATTATAGCAATCAGCCCCAGCATTTT.

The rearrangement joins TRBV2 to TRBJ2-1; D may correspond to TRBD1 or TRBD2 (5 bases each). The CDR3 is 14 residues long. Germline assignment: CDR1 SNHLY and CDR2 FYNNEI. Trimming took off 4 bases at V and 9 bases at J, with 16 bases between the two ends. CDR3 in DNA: TGTGCCAGCAGTGTGGGGGAGCCACCGTTTGAGCAGTTCTTC. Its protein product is CASSVGEPPFEQFF. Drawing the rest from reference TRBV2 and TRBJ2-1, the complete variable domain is EPEVTQTPSHQVTQMGQEVILRCVPISNHLYFYWYRQILGQKVEFLVSFYNNEISEKSEIFDDQFSVERPDGSNFTLKIRSTKLEDSAMYFCASSVGEPPFEQFFGPGTRLTVL.

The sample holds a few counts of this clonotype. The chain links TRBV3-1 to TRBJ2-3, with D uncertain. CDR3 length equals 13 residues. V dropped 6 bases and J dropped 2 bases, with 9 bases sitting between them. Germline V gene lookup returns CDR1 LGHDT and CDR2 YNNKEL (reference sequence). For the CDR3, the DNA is TGTGCCAGCAGGTCAGATTCCACAGATACGCAGTATTTT. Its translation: CASRSDSTDTQYF.

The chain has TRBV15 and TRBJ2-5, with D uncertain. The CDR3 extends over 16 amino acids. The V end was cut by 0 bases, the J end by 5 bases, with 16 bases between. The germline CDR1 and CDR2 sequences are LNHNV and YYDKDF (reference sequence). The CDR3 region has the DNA TGTGCCACCAGCAGAGATCAGGTAGCAACCAGGGAGACCCAGTACTTC. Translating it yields CATSRDQVATRETQYF.

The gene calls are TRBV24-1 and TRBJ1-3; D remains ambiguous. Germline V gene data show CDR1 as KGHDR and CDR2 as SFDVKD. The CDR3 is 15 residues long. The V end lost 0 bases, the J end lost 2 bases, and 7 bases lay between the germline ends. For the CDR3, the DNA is TGTGCCACCAGTGATTTGCGGTTAACTGGAAACACCATATATTTT. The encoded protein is CATSDLRLTGNTIYF.

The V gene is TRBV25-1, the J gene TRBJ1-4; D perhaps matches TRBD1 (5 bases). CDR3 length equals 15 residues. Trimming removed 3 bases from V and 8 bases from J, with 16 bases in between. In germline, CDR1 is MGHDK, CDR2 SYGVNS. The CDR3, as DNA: TGTGCCAGCAGTGATATCAGGGAAGTCCGCGAAAAACTGTTTTTT. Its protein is CASSDIREVREKLFF.

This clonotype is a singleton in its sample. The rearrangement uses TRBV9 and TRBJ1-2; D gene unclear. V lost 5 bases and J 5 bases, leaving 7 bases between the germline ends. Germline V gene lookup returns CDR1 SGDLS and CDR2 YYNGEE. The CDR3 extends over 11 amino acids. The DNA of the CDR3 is TGTGCCAGCAGATCCCCGTATGGCTACACCTTC. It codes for CASRSPYGYTF.

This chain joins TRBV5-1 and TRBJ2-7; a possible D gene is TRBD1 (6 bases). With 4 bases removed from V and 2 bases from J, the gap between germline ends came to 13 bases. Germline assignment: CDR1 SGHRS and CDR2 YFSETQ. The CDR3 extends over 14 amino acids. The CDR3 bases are TGCGCCAGCAGCATGACTCACAGGGCCTACGAGCAGTACTTC. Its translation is CASSMTHRAYEQYF.

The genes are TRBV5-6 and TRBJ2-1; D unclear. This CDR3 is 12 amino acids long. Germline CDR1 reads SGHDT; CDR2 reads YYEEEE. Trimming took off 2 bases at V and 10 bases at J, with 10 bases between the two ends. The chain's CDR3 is CASSLGRWEQFF. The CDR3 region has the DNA TGTGCCAGCAGCTTAGGTCGATGGGAGCAGTTCTTC.

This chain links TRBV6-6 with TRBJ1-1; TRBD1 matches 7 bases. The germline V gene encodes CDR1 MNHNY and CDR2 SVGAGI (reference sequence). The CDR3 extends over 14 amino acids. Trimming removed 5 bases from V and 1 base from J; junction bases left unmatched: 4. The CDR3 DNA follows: TGTGCCAGCAGTAAACGGGACAGGAACACTGAAGCTTTCTTT. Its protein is CASSKRDRNTEAFF.

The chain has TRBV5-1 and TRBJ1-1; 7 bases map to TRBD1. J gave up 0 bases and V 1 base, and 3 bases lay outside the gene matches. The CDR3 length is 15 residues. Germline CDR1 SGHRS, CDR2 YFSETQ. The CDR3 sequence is CASSLQTGLNTEAFF. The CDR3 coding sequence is TGCGCCAGCAGCTTGCAGACAGGGCTGAACACTGAAGCTTTCTTT.

Written as DNA, the CDR3 is TGTGCCAGCTTCCCCAGTCTCGCGGACAACACTGAAGCTTTCTTT. This translates into CASFPSLADNTEAFF. V gene TRBV7-9 combines with J gene TRBJ1-1; D is ambiguous. Trimming shortened V by 8 bases and J by 2 bases, and 18 bases separated the two germline ends. The CDR3 has 15 amino acids. CDR1 and CDR2 from the germline V gene are SEHNR and FQNEAQ (reference sequence).

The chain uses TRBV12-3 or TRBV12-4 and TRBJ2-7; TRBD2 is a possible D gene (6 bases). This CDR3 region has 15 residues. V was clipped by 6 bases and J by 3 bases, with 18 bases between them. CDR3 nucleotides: TGTGCCAGCAGGGCGGGGTCCGTTACCCGCTACGAGCAGTACTTC. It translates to CASRAGSVTRYEQYF.

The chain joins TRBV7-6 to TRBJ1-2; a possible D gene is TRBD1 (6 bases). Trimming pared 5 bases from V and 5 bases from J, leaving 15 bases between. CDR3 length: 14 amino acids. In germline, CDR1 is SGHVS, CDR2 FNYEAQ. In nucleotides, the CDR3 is TGTGCCAGCAGCCTACAACAGGGTAGTTATGGCTACACCTTC. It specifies CASSLQQGSYGYTF. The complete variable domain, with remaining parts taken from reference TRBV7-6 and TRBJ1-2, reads GAGVSQSPRYKVTKRGQDVALRCDPISGHVSLYWYRQALGQGPEFLTYFNYEAQQDKSGLPNDRFSAERPEGSISTLTIQRTEQRDSAMYRCASSLQQGSYGYTFGSGTRLTVV.

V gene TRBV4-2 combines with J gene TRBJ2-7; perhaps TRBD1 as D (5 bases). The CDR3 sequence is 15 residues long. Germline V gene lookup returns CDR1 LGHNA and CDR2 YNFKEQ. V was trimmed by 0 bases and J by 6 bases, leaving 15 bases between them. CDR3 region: CASSQDRGPTGEQYF. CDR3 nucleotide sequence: TGTGCCAGCAGCCAAGATAGGGGCCCCACTGGCGAGCAGTACTTC.

Here the CDR3 reads CASSLELHYGYTF. CDR3 sequence (DNA): TGTGCCAGCAGTTTAGAGCTGCACTATGGCTACACCTTC. V usage is TRBV28 and J usage is TRBJ1-2, with no clear D. CDR3 length equals 13 residues. Germline V lookup: CDR1 MDHEN, CDR2 SYDVKM. Trimming removed 2 bases from V and 3 bases from J, with 7 bases in between.

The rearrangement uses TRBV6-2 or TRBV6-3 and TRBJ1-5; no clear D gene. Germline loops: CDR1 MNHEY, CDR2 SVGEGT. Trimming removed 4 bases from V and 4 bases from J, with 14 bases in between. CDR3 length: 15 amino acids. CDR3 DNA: TGTGCCAGCAGTTCCCCCCGGCGACCGAATCAGCCCCAGCATTTT. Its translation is CASSSPRRPNQPQHF.

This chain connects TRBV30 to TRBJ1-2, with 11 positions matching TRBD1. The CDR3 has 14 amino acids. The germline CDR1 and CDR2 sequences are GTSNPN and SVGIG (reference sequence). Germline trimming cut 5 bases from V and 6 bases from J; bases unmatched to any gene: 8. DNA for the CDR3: TGTGCCTGGGGGAGGGACAGGGGGGCTCATGGCTACACCTTC. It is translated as CAWGRDRGAHGYTF.

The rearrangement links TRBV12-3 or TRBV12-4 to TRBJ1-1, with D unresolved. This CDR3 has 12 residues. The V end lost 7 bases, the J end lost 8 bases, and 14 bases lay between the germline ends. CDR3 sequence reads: CASTFGSVEAFF. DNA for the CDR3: TGTGCCAGCACGTTCGGGTCTGTGGAAGCTTTCTTT.

The CDR3 region has the DNA TGTGCCAGCAGCTGGACTTCCGCGAACACCGGGGAGCTGTTTTTT. Its protein product is CASSWTSANTGELFF. The chain uses TRBV7-9 and TRBJ2-2; D might be TRBD2 (5 bases). V lost 4 bases, J lost 0 bases, and 9 bases lay in between. CDR1 SEHNR and CDR2 FQNEAQ come from the germline V gene (reference sequence). The CDR3 spans 15 residues.

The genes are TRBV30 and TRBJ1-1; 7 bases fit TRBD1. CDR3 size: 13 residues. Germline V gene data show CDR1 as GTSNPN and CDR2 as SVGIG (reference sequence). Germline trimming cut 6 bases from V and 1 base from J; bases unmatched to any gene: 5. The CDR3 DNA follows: TGTGCCTGCCGGACAGGTGCGAACACTGAAGCTTTCTTT. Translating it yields CACRTGANTEAFF.

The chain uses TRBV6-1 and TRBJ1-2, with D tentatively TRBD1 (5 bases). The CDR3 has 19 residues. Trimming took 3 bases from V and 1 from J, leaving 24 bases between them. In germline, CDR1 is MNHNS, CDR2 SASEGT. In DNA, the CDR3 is TGTGCCAGCAGTGAGGGGATTAGACAGCGGGCTGGGGGTAACTATGGCTACACCTTC. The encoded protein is CASSEGIRQRAGGNYGYTF.

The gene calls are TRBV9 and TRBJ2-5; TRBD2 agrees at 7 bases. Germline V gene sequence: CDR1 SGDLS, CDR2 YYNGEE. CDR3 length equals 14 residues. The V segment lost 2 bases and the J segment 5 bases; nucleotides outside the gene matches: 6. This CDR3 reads CASSVSGGRETQYF. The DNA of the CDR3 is TGTGCCAGCAGCGTCTCGGGGGGTCGGGAGACCCAGTACTTC.

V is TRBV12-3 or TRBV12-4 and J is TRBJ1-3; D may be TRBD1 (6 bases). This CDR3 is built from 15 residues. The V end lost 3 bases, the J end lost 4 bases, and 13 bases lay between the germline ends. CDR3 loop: CASSFRGRLGNTIYF. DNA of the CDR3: TGTGCCAGCAGTTTCAGGGGCCGGCTCGGAAACACCATATATTTT.

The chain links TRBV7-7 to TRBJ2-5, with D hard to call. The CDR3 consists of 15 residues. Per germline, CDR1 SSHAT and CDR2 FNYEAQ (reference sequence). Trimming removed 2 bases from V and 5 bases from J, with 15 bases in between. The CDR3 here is CASSLFPSEWETQYF. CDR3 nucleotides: TGTGCCAGCAGCTTATTCCCCTCCGAGTGGGAGACCCAGTACTTC.

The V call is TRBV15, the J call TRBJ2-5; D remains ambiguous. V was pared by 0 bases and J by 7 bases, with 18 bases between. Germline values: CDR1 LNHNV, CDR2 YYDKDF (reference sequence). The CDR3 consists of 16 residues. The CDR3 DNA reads TGTGCCACCAGCAGAGATAAGGCCCCACGGCAATGGACCCAGTACTTC. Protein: CATSRDKAPRQWTQYF.

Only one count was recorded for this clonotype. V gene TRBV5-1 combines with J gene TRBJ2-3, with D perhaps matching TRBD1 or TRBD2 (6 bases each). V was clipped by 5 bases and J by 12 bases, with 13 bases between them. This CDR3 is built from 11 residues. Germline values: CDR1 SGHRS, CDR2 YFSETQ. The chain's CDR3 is CASRRDTDQYF. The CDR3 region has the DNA TGCGCCAGCAGGCGGGACACCGACCAGTATTTT.

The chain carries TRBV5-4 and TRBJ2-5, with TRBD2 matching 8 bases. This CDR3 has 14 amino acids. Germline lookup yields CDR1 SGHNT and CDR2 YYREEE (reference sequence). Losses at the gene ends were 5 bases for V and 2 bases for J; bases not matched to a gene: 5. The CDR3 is CASRAGGVQETQYF. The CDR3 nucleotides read TGTGCCAGCAGGGCCGGGGGGGTGCAAGAGACCCAGTACTTC.